A selection of T cell receptor beta chains follows, all from one sample in a study of blood T cell repertoires in COVID-19. Here immunoSEQ multiplex PCR was the method, and the copy in TCRdb shows in-frame clones only, minus some. Among 240,000 or so clones listed, approximately 86% were seen once. The sample comprised peripheral blood. These receptor sequences come from a woman aged 25 to 39 who had recovered from COVID-19. CDR3s include the opening cysteine and the closing phenylalanine or tryptophan. Each record gives: J gene, D gene, V gene, clone size, CDR3 DNA, CDR3 protein. D genes are given only for firm matches. Size is omitted from some rows. Given values are once, few, many or a class for expanded clones.

>TRBJ2-1|TRBD2|TRBV9|-
TGTGCCAGCAGCGAGGGGACTAGCGGGGTCAATGAGCAGTTCTTC
CASSEGTSGVNEQFF
>TRBJ1-3|TRBD1|TRBV6-6|few
TGTGCCAGCTCAAACCGGGACAGAATATATTTT
CASSNRDRIYF
>TRBJ1-2|TRBD1|TRBV6-5|-
TGTGCCAGCAGTTACGAGGAAGGGGGCCCCTATGGCTACACCTTC
CASSYEEGGPYGYTF
>TRBJ2-7|TRBD2|TRBV9|-
TGTGCCAGCAGCTCCCTCCTGGGGGGGATGAACGAGCAGTACTTC
CASSSLLGGMNEQYF
>TRBJ2-1|TRBD1|TRBV18|-
TGTGCCAGCTCACCACCGACAGGGGGTCATAGCTCCTACAATGAGCAGTTCTTC
CASSPPTGGHSSYNEQFF
>TRBJ2-4|TRBD1|TRBV18|-
TGTGCCAGCTCACTAAATCCGGGACAGGGAGGCGACATTCAGTACTTC
CASSLNPGQGGDIQYF
>TRBJ2-3|TRBD2|TRBV3-1/TRBV3-2|-
TGTGCCAGCAGCCGAAGCGGGGGCCCCACAGATACGCAGTATTTT
CASSRSGGPTDTQYF
>TRBJ1-3|-|TRBV7-9|-
TGTGCCAGCAGCTTACTTGGTCCGGGAGGAAACACCATATATTTT
CASSLLGPGGNTIYF
>TRBJ2-2|-|TRBV29-1|-
TGCAGCGTTGAAGATGGCATACAGTGGCCCGGGGAGCTGTTTTTT
CSVEDGIQWPGELFF
>TRBJ2-1|-|TRBV25-1|-
TGTGCCAGCAAGCCCAACAGGGTTTACAATGAGCAGTTCTTC
CASKPNRVYNEQFF
>TRBJ1-2|TRBD1|TRBV5-6|-
TGTGCCAGCAGCTTGCGTCACAGGGGAGCGGGTGGCTACACCTTC
CASSLRHRGAGGYTF
>TRBJ1-4|-|TRBV11-3|-
TGTGCCAGCAGCTCTAAAACAGACCGAGAACTTAATGAAAAACTGTTTTTT
CASSSKTDRELNEKLFF
>TRBJ1-1|TRBD1|TRBV18|few
TGTGCCAGCTCACTGTACGACAGGGCCATGAACACTGAAGCTTTCTTT
CASSLYDRAMNTEAFF
>TRBJ2-7|-|TRBV7-8|-
TGTGCCAGCAGCTTACTGGGGGGGCACGAGCAGTACTTC
CASSLLGGHEQYF
>TRBJ2-3|-|TRBV14|-
TGTGCCAGCAGCCATTGGGGCACAGGGGATACGCAGTATTTT
CASSHWGTGDTQYF
>TRBJ2-6|-|TRBV2|-
TGTGCCAGCAGTGAGTTGTGGCAGGTCCTGATCGGGGCCAACGTCCTGACTTTC
CASSELWQVLIGANVLTF
>TRBJ1-1|-|TRBV5-1|-
TGCGCCAGCAGCGGGACCACAGGGTACACTGAAGCTTTCTTT
CASSGTTGYTEAFF
>TRBJ2-1|TRBD2|TRBV11-2|-
TGTGCCAGCAGCTCCTTAGCGGGGGGGCACAATGAGCAGTTCTTC
CASSSLAGGHNEQFF
>TRBJ1-5|-|TRBV23-1|-
TGCGCCAGCAGTCCACTCCCCAGGGGAGTAGGCAATCAGCCCCAGCATTTT
CASSPLPRGVGNQPQHF
>TRBJ2-1|TRBD1|TRBV5-1|-
TGCGCCAGCAGGGATGGACAGGGGGCACCCTACAATGAGCAGTTCTTC
CASRDGQGAPYNEQFF
>TRBJ1-1|-|TRBV5-1|-
TGCGCCAGCAGCGTTGGAGACCTTAACACTGAAGCTTTCTTT
CASSVGDLNTEAFF
>TRBJ2-1|TRBD2|TRBV7-9|-
TGTGCCAGCAGCTCGGGGACTAGCGGGGGTGAGCAGTTCTTC
CASSSGTSGGEQFF
>TRBJ1-2|-|TRBV2|-
TGTGCCAGCAGTGATATTTCGTCGGTAGCAGGGTTCACCTTC
CASSDISSVAGFTF
>TRBJ1-6|-|TRBV4-3|-
TGCGCCAGCAGCCAAGGTGGAGGGAGAGATTCACCCCTCCACTTT
CASSQGGGRDSPLHF
>TRBJ2-5|-|TRBV9|-
TGTGCCAGCAGCGTACGGACAGAAGAGACCCAGTACTTC
CASSVRTEETQYF
>TRBJ2-1|TRBD1|TRBV7-2|-
TGTGCCAGCAGTTACCGCACCTCTAGGAAGGGGGCTAATGAGCAGTTCTTC
CASSYRTSRKGANEQFF
>TRBJ2-7|-|TRBV5-8|-
TGTGCCAGCAGGATAGAGGCGGCAGTCCACTCCTACGAGCAGTACTTC
CASRIEAAVHSYEQYF
>TRBJ2-5|TRBD2|TRBV3-1/TRBV3-2|-
TGTGCCAGCCCCGGAGACGAAGCGGGGGGGCGTGAGACCCAGTACTTC
CASPGDEAGGRETQYF
>TRBJ2-1|-|TRBV7-9|-
TGTGCCAGCAGCCTCCCGACAGATCTCAATGAGCAGTTCTTC
CASSLPTDLNEQFF
>TRBJ2-1|-|TRBV11-2|once
TGTGCCAGCAGCTTAGATAATCCTATTAGCTACAATGAGCAGTTCTTC
CASSLDNPISYNEQFF
>TRBJ2-7|TRBD1|TRBV5-6|once
TGTGCCAGCAGCATTACAGGGGGCTACGAGCAGTACTTC
CASSITGGYEQYF
>TRBJ1-2|-|TRBV5-4|-
TGTGCCAGCAGCCCGCGCCAGGCCTATGGCTACACCTTC
CASSPRQAYGYTF
>TRBJ2-5|-|TRBV24-1|-
TGTGCCACCAGTGACACCAATACTGGGTTGAGGGAGACCCAGTACTTC
CATSDTNTGLRETQYF
>TRBJ2-6|-|TRBV5-1|-
TGCGCCAGCAGCGAGGAAGTGAACTCTGGGGCCAACGTCCTGACTTTC
CASSEEVNSGANVLTF
>TRBJ1-5|TRBD1|TRBV6-5|-
TGTGCCACCAGGGGACAGGCGGACAATCAGCCCCAGCATTTT
CATRGQADNQPQHF
>TRBJ2-1|TRBD1|TRBV4-1|-
TGCGCCAGCAGCCAAAGGGGGCCCTTTACCTACAATGAGCAGTTCTTC
CASSQRGPFTYNEQFF
>TRBJ2-1|-|TRBV9|once
TGTGCCAGCAGCGTAGTAGTTGGGGGACTGGGCGGGAAGCTCAATGAGCAGTTCTTC
CASSVVVGGLGGKLNEQFF
>TRBJ2-3|TRBD2|TRBV27|-
TGTGCCAGCAGTTTTGTGGGGACTAGCGGGGGAGTTGGAGGTACGCAGTATTTT
CASSFVGTSGGVGGTQYF
>TRBJ2-3|-|TRBV6-2/TRBV6-3|-
TGTGCCAGCAGCCCCCGGCCCCAGGGTTCAGATACGCAGTATTTT
CASSPRPQGSDTQYF
>TRBJ2-5|-|TRBV3-1/TRBV3-2|-
TGTGCCAGCAGCCAGGCCGAAAAAGAGACCCAGTACTTC
CASSQAEKETQYF
>TRBJ2-7|TRBD1|TRBV14|-
TGTGCCAGCAGCCAATACACCTTAAGGACAGGGGGCGCAGGGCAGTACTTC
CASSQYTLRTGGAGQYF
>TRBJ2-1|-|TRBV18|-
TGTGCCAGCTCAGGATCTAGCGTTTCCTACAATGAGCAGTTCTTC
CASSGSSVSYNEQFF
>TRBJ2-2|TRBD2|TRBV14|once
TGTGCCAGCAGTCAAGCCCTAGCGGGGGGGACCACCGGGGAGCTGTTTTTT
CASSQALAGGTTGELFF
>TRBJ1-1|-|TRBV18|-
TGTGCCAGCTCACCAGGAGGGACCACTGAAGCTTTCTTT
CASSPGGTTEAFF
>TRBJ2-5|-|TRBV7-9|-
TGTGCCAGCAGCTTCAATCAAGAGACCCAGTACTTC
CASSFNQETQYF
>TRBJ1-4|-|TRBV19|-
TGTGCCAGTAGTATAGTTGGCGGCTCTAATGAAAAACTGTTTTTT
CASSIVGGSNEKLFF
>TRBJ2-1|-|TRBV7-3|-
TGTGCCAGCAGCTTACCCCAGCGGCCTACGGGCAATGAGCAGTTCTTC
CASSLPQRPTGNEQFF
>TRBJ1-5|TRBD1|TRBV6-2/TRBV6-3|-
TGTGCCAGCAGTTTTAATATCGGACAGGTAGGCCAGCCCCAGCATTTT
CASSFNIGQVGQPQHF
>TRBJ2-1|-|TRBV19|-
TGTGCCAGTAGTATAGTCCAGGGGCTGAGCTCCTACAATGAGCAGTTCTTC
CASSIVQGLSSYNEQFF
>TRBJ2-7|-|TRBV4-1|-
TGCGCCAGCAGCCGAGATGGGGCGGACTACGAGCAGTACTTC
CASSRDGADYEQYF
>TRBJ1-6|-|TRBV5-1|-
TGCGCCAGCAGCTTAGGTGAAGGGGCGAACAGTGGCTCACCCCTCCACTTT
CASSLGEGANSGSPLHF
>TRBJ2-1|TRBD2|TRBV6-5|-
TGTGCCAGCAGCGGCGGGGGGGCTAATGAGCAGTTCTTC
CASSGGGANEQFF
>TRBJ1-2|-|TRBV12-3/TRBV12-4|-
TGTGCCAGCAGTTTGTCTGTGTATGGCTACACCTTC
CASSLSVYGYTF
>TRBJ2-1|TRBD2|TRBV20-1|-
TGCAGTGCTAGTTCTGTATCGGGGGGGGCCTACAATGAGCAGTTCTTC
CSASSVSGGAYNEQFF
>TRBJ1-5|TRBD1|TRBV30|-
TGTGCCTGGAGTGTAAGACAGGGCCCCCAGCCCCAGCATTTT
CAWSVRQGPQPQHF
>TRBJ2-1|-|TRBV2|-
TGTGCCAGCACAGAGGAGAGACAGCAATTCTCCTACAATGAGCAGTTCTTC
CASTEERQQFSYNEQFF